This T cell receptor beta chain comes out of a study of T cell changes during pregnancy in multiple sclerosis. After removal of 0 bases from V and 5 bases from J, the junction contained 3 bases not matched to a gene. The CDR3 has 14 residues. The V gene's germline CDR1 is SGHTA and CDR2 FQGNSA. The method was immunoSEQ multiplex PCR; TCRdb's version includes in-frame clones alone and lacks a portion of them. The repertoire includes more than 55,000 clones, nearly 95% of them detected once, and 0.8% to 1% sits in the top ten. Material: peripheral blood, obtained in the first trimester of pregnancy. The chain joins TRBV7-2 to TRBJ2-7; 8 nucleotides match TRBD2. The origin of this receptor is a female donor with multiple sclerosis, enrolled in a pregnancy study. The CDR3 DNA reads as TGTGCCAGCAGCTTAGCCCCACTAGCGGACGAGCAGTACTTC. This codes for CASSLAPLADEQYF.